This paragraph covers one T cell receptor (beta chain) sequence. The data belong to a study of blood T cell repertoires in COVID-19. Looked up from germline, CDR1 is SQVTM and CDR2 is ANQGSEA. Trimming cost V 6 bases and J 5 bases; bases outside gene matches: 7. The CDR3 contains 13 residues. Only in-frame clones appear in the TCRdb table, and some are missing; sequencing was by immunoSEQ multiplex PCR. The sample holds about 320,000 clones, 89% seen once. The sequence derives from a man between 60 and 75 years old who had recovered from COVID-19. The specimen was PBMCs or T cells enriched from blood (not recorded which). The chain combines TRBV29-1 with TRBJ1-5, with 7 bases that match TRBD1. This chain's CDR3 is CSVAQGWDQPQHF. In nucleotides, the CDR3 is TGCAGCGTCGCACAGGGGTGGGATCAGCCCCAGCATTTT.